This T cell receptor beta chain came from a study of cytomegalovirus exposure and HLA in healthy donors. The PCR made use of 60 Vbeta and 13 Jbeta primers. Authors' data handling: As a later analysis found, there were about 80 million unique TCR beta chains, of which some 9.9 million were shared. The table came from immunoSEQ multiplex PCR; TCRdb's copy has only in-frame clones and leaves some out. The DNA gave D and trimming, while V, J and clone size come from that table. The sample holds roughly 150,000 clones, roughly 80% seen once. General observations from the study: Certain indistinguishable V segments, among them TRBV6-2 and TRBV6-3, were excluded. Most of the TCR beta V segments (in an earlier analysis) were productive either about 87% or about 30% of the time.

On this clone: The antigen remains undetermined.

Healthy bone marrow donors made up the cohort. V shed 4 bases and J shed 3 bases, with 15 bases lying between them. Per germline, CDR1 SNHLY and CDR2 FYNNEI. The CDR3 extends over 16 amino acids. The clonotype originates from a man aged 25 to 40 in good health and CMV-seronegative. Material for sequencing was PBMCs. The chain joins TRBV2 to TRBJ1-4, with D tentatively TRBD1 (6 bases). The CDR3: CASSVPQGTPNEKLFF. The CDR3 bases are TGTGCCAGCAGTGTCCCCCAGGGGACACCTAATGAAAAACTGTTTTTT.